This T cell receptor (beta chain) is from a study of blood T cell repertoires in COVID-19. Background on the study: Researchers got acute and convalescent COVID-19 samples from the United States, Italy and Spain. T cells, B-cell-depleted T cells, or PBMCs provided the cDNA or gDNA that served as material.

The CDR3 consists of 14 residues. Trimming left V 4 bases short and J 4 bases short, with 13 bases between. CDR1 MDHEN and CDR2 SYDVKM come from the germline V gene. As processed by the authors: Amplification of reference gene primers was used by the study to estimate nucleated cell counts. The method was immunoSEQ multiplex PCR; TCRdb's version includes in-frame clones alone and lacks a portion of them. Clone size and the V and J calls come from that table; the DNA yielded D and trimming. The table shows fewer than 50,000 clones, with 70% to 90% occurring only once. Material for sequencing was peripheral blood. The chain recombines TRBV28 with TRBJ1-2; tentatively, D is TRBD1 (6 bases). This receptor was taken from a man between 65 and 85 years old with active COVID-19. The CDR3 reads CASSYQGSIYGYTF. CDR3 DNA sequence: TGTGCCAGCAGTTATCAGGGGTCTATCTATGGCTACACCTTC.